The 6 T cell receptor beta chains given below trace back to one sample, sequenced in a study of blood T cell repertoires in COVID-19. Produced via immunoSEQ multiplex PCR; TCRdb's table is partial and in-frame only. The sample shows around 380,000 clones, about 87% of them seen only once. What was sequenced was PBMCs or T cells enriched from blood (not recorded which). The receptors shown here come from a young man who had recovered from COVID-19.

The chain carries TRBV3-1 (or the pseudogene TRBV3-2) and TRBJ1-1, with a tentative D call TRBD1 (6 bases). Trimming cost V 4 bases and J 4 bases, with 19 bases left between them. This CDR3 comprises 16 residues. From germline, CDR1 is LGHDT and CDR2 YNNKEL (reference sequence). For the CDR3, the DNA is TGTGCCAGCAGCCGGATGGGGTTGCAGGGGACCACTGAAGCTTTCTTT. It specifies CASSRMGLQGTTEAFF.

This sequence joins TRBV4-1 and TRBJ2-5; D not resolved. Germline assignment: CDR1 MGHRA and CDR2 YSYEKL. The CDR3 spans 16 residues. V was clipped by 1 base and J by 4 bases, with 16 bases between them. CDR3 sequence: CASSQAVLSLRETQYF. The CDR3 DNA is TGCGCCAGCAGCCAAGCGGTCCTTAGCCTCAGAGAGACCCAGTACTTC.

The rearrangement links TRBV3-1 (or the pseudogene TRBV3-2) to TRBJ1-1, with 9 bases that match TRBD1. The CDR3 extends over 15 amino acids. The germline V gene has CDR1 LGHDT and CDR2 YNNKEL (reference sequence). Trimming took 3 bases from V and 1 from J; bases not matched to a gene: 3. CDR3 sequence reads: CASSHQGQGNTEAFF. The CDR3 DNA is TGTGCCAGCAGCCATCAGGGACAGGGGAACACTGAAGCTTTCTTT.

This chain uses TRBV12-1 with TRBJ1-5; the listed D gene, TRBD1, was not tested against the DNA. TRBV12-1 represents a pseudogene. There are 12 residues in the CDR3. The CDR3 DNA follows: TGTGCCAGCGTGGTCTGGGCCCAGCCCCAGCATTTT. This codes for CASVVWAQPQHF.

This clone was seen only a few times. This rearrangement joins TRBV18 to TRBJ2-7, with D hard to call. Germline V gene sequence: CDR1 KGHSH, CDR2 LQKENI. The CDR3 totals 14 residues. Trimming shortened V by 4 bases and J by 2 bases, and 12 bases separated the two germline ends. Written as DNA, the CDR3 is TGTGCCAGCTCACAATCGGCCAGCGCCTACGAGCAGTACTTC. Translating it yields CASSQSASAYEQYF.

This clone occurred once. J is TRBJ2-7 and V is TRBV20-1; D ambiguous. Germline V gene sequence: CDR1 DFQATT, CDR2 SNEGSKA (reference sequence). Deletions cut 6 bases from V and 1 base from J, with 7 bases between. The CDR3 is 11 amino acids. The chain's CDR3 is CSAGESYEQYF. The CDR3 coding sequence is TGCAGTGCCGGAGAATCCTACGAGCAGTACTTC.